This section outlines one T cell receptor beta chain sequence together with its context. The antigen is not known. The PCR contained 60 Vbeta and 13 Jbeta primers. Assay: immunoSEQ multiplex PCR; the TCRdb copy retains only in-frame clones and omits some. In the table there are 95,000 to 150,000 clones, roughly 82% of which are singletons. Germline assignment: CDR1 SGHAT and CDR2 FQNNGV. The V gene lost 4 bases and the J gene lost 7 bases, with 11 bases spanning the gap. This CDR3 is built from 13 residues. This sample is drawn from a study of cytomegalovirus exposure and HLA in healthy donors. Study-level results: For most subjects, TCR beta sequences were reported to predict HLA-A and HLA-B alleles with accuracy.

Sequencing was done on a sample of PBMCs. The rearrangement links TRBV11-2 to TRBJ2-4; weak D call: TRBD2 (6 bases). The receptor was isolated from a human donor in good health. CDR3 coding DNA: TGTGCCAGCAGCTGGACTAATGATAACATTCAGTACTTC. As protein: CASSWTNDNIQYF.